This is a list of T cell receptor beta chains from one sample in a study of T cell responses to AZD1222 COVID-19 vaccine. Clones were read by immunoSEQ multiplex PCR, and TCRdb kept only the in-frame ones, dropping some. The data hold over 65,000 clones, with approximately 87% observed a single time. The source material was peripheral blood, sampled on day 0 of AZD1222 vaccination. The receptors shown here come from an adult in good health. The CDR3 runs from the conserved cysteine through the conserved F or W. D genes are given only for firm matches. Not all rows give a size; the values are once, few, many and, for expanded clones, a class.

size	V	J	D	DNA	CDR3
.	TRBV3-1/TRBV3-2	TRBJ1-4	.	TGTGCCAGCAGCCAGGGAACGGGTGAAAAACTGTTTTTT	CASSQGTGEKLFF
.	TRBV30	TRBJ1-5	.	TGTGCCTGGAGTGGGGGATATCAGCCCCAGCATTTT	CAWSGGYQPQHF
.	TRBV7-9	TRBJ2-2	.	TGTGCCAGCAGCTCCCAAGGCGCAGCGAACACCGGGGAGCTGTTTTTT	CASSSQGAANTGELFF
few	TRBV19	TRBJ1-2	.	TGTGCCAGTAGCCCGACAGGAGCTAACTATGGCTACACCTTC	CASSPTGANYGYTF
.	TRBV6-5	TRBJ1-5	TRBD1	TGTGCCAGCAGTTCCCAGGGGGCAGTAGCCCAGCCCCAGCATTTT	CASSSQGAVAQPQHF
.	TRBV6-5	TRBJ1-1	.	TGTGCCAGCAGCCCGGGCATCATGAACACTGAAGCTTTCTTT	CASSPGIMNTEAFF
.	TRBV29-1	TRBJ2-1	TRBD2	TGCAGCGCCATAGCGGGAACTGAGCAGTTCTTC	CSAIAGTEQFF
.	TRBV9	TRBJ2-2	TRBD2	TGTGCCAGCAGCGTGGTTCCGGGAGGGATAGTTGGCGGGGAGCTGTTTTTT	CASSVVPGGIVGGELFF
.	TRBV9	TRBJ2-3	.	TGTGCCAGCAGCGTCTGGGGAGATACGCAGTATTTT	CASSVWGDTQYF
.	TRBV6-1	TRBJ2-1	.	TGTGCCAGCAGTGGCTTCGCGGGGGCGGGCGAGGGTGGTGAGCAGTTCTTC	CASSGFAGAGEGGEQFF
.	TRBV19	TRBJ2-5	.	TGTGCCAGTCCTGAGATCCAGGTCTGTTCTGAGACCCAGTACTTC	CASPEIQVCSETQYF
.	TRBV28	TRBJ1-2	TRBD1	TGTGCCAGCCGTAAGACGGGACAGGGGGCCCGTGACACCTTC	CASRKTGQGARDTF
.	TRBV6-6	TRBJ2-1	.	TGTGCCAGCAGCAAGAACAATGAGCAGTTCTTC	CASSKNNEQFF
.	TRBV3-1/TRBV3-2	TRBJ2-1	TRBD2	TGTGCCAGCAGCTTCCGGACTAGCGGGGGGAGCTCCTACAATGAGCAGTTCTTC	CASSFRTSGGSSYNEQFF
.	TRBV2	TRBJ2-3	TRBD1	TGTGCCAGCAGCCCCGGGACAGGGTTCACAGATACGCAGTATTTT	CASSPGTGFTDTQYF
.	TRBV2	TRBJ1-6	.	TGTGCCAGCAGTGAGTCGAATTCACCCCTCCACTTT	CASSESNSPLHF
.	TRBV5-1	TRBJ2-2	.	TGCGCCAGCAGCTTGGGGGGGTCGAACACCGGGGAGCTGTTTTTT	CASSLGGSNTGELFF
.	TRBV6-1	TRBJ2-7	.	TGTGCCAGCAGTGAGCCAGGGGTGGCCTACGAGCAGTACTTC	CASSEPGVAYEQYF
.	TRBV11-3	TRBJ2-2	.	TGTGCCAGCAGCTTCGACCCGACCGGGGAGCTGTTTTTT	CASSFDPTGELFF
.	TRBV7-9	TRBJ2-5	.	TGTGCCAGCAGCCCACCATTAAGGGGGGCAGAGACCCAGTACTTC	CASSPPLRGAETQYF
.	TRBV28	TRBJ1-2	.	TGTGCCAGCTCGCAGGCCGGTGGGACCTATGGCTACACCTTC	CASSQAGGTYGYTF
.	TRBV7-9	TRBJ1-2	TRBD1	TGTGCCAGCAGCTGGCGGGACAGGGAAGCCTATGGCTACACCTTC	CASSWRDREAYGYTF
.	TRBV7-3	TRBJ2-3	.	TGTGCCAGCAGCTTAACTGCGGGGTACACAGATACGCAGTATTTT	CASSLTAGYTDTQYF
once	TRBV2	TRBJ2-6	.	TGTGCCAGCAGTTCATCCCTTGGTGGGGCCAACGTCCTGACTTTC	CASSSSLGGANVLTF
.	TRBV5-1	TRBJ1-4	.	TGCGCCAGCAAGCAGGGAACAACTAATGAAAAACTGTTTTTT	CASKQGTTNEKLFF
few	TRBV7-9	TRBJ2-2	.	TGTGCCAGCAGCTTTACAGGCTTACTTGCGGAGCTGTTTTTT	CASSFTGLLAELFF
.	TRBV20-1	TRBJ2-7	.	TGCAGTGCTAGTGAGGGGTCCTACGAGCAGTACTTC	CSASEGSYEQYF
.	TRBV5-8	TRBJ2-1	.	TGTGCCAGCAGCTTGGCTAGGACTGGGGTCTTC	CASSLARTGVF
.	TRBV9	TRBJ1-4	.	TGTGCCAGCAGCAGCGGGGGGTCTAATGAAGAAAAACTGTTTTTT	CASSSGGSNEEKLFF
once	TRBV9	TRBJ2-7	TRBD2	TGTGCCAGCGGACTAGCGGGTGAGCAGTACTTC	CASGLAGEQYF
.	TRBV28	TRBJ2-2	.	TGTGCCAGCAGGTTTTATTCGAACACCGGGGAGCTGTTTTTT	CASRFYSNTGELFF
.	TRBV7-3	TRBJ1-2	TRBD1	TGTGCCAGCAGCATCGCGGACAGGGGGCCCTACACCTTC	CASSIADRGPYTF
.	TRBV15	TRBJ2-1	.	TGTGCCACCAGCAGGATAGCGGTTACTTACAATGAGCAGTTCTTC	CATSRIAVTYNEQFF
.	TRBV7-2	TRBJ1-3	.	TGTGCCAGCAGCTTAGACAGGGCCTCTGGAAACACCATATATTTT	CASSLDRASGNTIYF
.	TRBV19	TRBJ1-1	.	TGTGCCAGTAGTCGAAAGTCTGCCGTTAGGACTGAAGCTTTCTTT	CASSRKSAVRTEAFF
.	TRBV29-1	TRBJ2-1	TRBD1	TGCAGCGTTGAAGCCGTAACAGGGGCCTCCTACAATGAGCAGTTCTTC	CSVEAVTGASYNEQFF